This T cell receptor (beta chain) was sequenced during a study of Graves' ophthalmopathy and Graves' hyperthyroidism. The wider study: In this cohort's terms, stable hyperthyroidism meant no ophthalmopathy by 18 months of follow-up.

Remarks on this clonotype: Its antigen remains unknown.

V dropped 7 bases and J dropped 4; count of bases not matched to a gene: 10. Germline assignment: CDR1 SQVTM and CDR2 ANQGSEA. There are 14 residues in the CDR3. Among the hyperthyroidism patients, all were newly diagnosed, aged 18 to 65, with under 2 months' duration. If patients had other autoimmune diseases, uncontrolled infections, pregnancy or lactation, they were excluded. Study-wide results and limits: Most thyroid-expanded clonotypes exceeding 0.001 frequency were also found in blood.

Researchers took RNA transcripts and amplified TCR beta CDR3 regions from them. RT-PCR in the first round used HTBI primers; a second-round multiplex PCR followed. Each CDR3 protein gets one entry after TCRdb re-called the multiplex PCR reads with MiXCR. The table records over a million distinct CDR3 sequences, roughly 35% of them present only once. This TCR was sampled from an adult man with Graves' hyperthyroidism. The chain uses TRBV29-1 and TRBJ2-5; 9 bases are a match to TRBD1. The sequenced sample consisted of peripheral blood or thyroid tissue (not recorded which). DNA for the CDR3: TGCAGCGGACTGAGTACAGGGGGCGGAGAGACCCAGTACTTC. This codes for CSGLSTGGGETQYF.